This T cell receptor beta chain was recovered during a study of T cells in Graves' hyperthyroidism and ophthalmopathy. There are 14 residues in the CDR3. Trimming cost V 0 bases and J 3 bases, with 8 bases left between them. Germline V lookup: CDR1 KGHSH, CDR2 LQKENI. Authors of the study amplified TCR beta CDR3 regions from RNA transcripts. TCR CDR3 regions were first amplified by RT-PCR with HTBI primers. TCRdb independently ran MiXCR on the multiplex PCR reads; one entry per CDR3 protein. The sample holds around 360,000 distinct CDR3 sequences, 13% to 15% seen once. For this clonotype: Its matching antigen is unknown.

PBMCs were sourced from more than 7.5 ml fresh peripheral blood. Findings and limits, study-wide: Separation of ophthalmopathy from stable hyperthyroidism was achieved by a 13 V-J model. The model predicted ophthalmopathy a median approximately 6.3 months before onset.

Sequenced sample: blood. The receptor was derived from a woman aged 55 to 70 with Graves' ophthalmopathy. The chain has TRBV18 and TRBJ1-2; D is ambiguous. In nucleotides, the CDR3 is TGTGCCAGCTCACCACCTTGGACCGACTATGGCTACACCTTC. It is translated as CASSPPWTDYGYTF.